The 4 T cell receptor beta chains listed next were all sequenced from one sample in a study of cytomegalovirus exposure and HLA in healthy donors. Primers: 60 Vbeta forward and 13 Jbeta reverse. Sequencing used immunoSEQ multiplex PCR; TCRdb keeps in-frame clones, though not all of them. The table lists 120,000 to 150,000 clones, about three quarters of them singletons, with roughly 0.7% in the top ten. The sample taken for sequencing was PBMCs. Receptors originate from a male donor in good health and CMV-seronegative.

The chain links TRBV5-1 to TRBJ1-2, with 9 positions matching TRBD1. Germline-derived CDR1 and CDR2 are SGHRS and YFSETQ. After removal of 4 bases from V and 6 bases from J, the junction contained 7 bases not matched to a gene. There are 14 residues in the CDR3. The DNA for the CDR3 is TGCGCCAGCAGCGTTCAACAGGGGGCGGATGGCTACACCTTC. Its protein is CASSVQQGADGYTF.

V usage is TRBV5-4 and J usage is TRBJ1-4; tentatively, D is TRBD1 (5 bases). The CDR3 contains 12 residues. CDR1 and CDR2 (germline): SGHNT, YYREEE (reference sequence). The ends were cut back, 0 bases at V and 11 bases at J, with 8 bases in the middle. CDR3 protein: CASSLAAGKLFF. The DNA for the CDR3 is TGTGCCAGCAGCTTGGCGGCAGGGAAACTGTTTTTT.

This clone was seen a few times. The CDR3 sequence is CASSLDLLAAANTGELFF. DNA for the CDR3: TGTGCCAGCAGCTTAGATTTACTAGCGGCAGCGAACACCGGGGAGCTGTTTTTT. The chain carries TRBV7-2 and TRBJ2-2; 8 bases agree with TRBD2. This CDR3 is built from 18 residues. Losses at the gene ends were 1 base for V and 0 bases for J; bases not matched to a gene: 7. Germline V CDR1 and CDR2: SGHTA, FQGNSA.

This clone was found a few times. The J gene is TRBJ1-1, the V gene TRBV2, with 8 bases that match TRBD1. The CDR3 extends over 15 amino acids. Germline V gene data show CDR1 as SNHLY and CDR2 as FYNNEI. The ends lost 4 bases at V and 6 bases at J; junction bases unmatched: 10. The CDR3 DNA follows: TGTGCCAGCAGTGCCCAGACAGGGGCACGAGCTGAAGCTTTCTTT. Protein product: CASSAQTGARAEAFF.